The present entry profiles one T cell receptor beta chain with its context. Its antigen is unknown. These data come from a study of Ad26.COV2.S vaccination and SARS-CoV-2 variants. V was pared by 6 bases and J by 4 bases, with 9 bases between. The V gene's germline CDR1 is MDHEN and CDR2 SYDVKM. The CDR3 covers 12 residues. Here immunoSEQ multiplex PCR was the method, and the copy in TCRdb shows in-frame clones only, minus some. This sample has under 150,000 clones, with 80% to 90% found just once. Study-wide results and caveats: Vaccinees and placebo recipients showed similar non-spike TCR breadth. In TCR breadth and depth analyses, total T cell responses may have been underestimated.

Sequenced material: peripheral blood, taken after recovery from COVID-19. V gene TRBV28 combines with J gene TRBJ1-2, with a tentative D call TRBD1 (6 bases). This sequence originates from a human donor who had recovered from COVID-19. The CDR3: CASRGDTYGYTF. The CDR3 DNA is TGTGCCAGCAGGGGGGACACCTATGGCTACACCTTC.